These T cell receptor beta chains were read from a single sample in a study of shared clonotypes between healthy human individuals. The method was immunoSEQ multiplex PCR; TCRdb's version includes in-frame clones alone and lacks a portion of them. The sample includes about 1.9 million clones, just over 90% seen only once; the top ten take roughly 1.7%. Sequences were obtained from naive CD8+ T cells from PBMCs. Receptors originate from a man younger than 35 in good health. Some clones in this sample may be carry-over from other donors' samples. CDR3s include the opening cysteine and the closing phenylalanine or tryptophan. Fields, in order: D gene, V gene, J gene, clone size, CDR3 DNA, CDR3 protein. D genes are given only for firm matches. Clone size, where shown, is once, few, many, or a class for clones that have expanded.

d_call: TRBD2; v_call: TRBV27; j_call: TRBJ2-7; clone_size: .; cdr3_nt: TGTGCCAGCAGGCGTCTCCTAGCGGGGCCCTACGAGCAGTACTTC; cdr3_aa: CASRRLLAGPYEQYF
d_call: .; v_call: TRBV6-5; j_call: TRBJ2-7; clone_size: .; cdr3_nt: TGTGCCAGCAAGCCCGACGAAGTCACCTACGAGCAGTACTTC; cdr3_aa: CASKPDEVTYEQYF
d_call: TRBD1; v_call: TRBV13; j_call: TRBJ1-2; clone_size: .; cdr3_nt: TGTGCCAGCAGCACAGGGGTGGGGACAGAAGGCTACACCTTC; cdr3_aa: CASSTGVGTEGYTF
d_call: .; v_call: TRBV10-3; j_call: TRBJ2-7; clone_size: once; cdr3_nt: TGTGCCACCTCCGGGACCCACGAGCAGTACTTC; cdr3_aa: CATSGTHEQYF
d_call: .; v_call: TRBV11-1; j_call: TRBJ2-7; clone_size: .; cdr3_nt: TGTGCCAGCAGCTTTGAGGCCGCCCCTTACGAGCAGTACTTC; cdr3_aa: CASSFEAAPYEQYF
d_call: TRBD1; v_call: TRBV27; j_call: TRBJ1-1; clone_size: few; cdr3_nt: TGTGCCAGCTTCCGACAGGGGGTAGCTTTCTTT; cdr3_aa: CASFRQGVAFF
d_call: TRBD2; v_call: TRBV4-3; j_call: TRBJ2-2; clone_size: .; cdr3_nt: TGCGCCAGCAGCCAAGACCGGGGACTAGCAGATACGAACACCGGGGAGCTGTTTTTT; cdr3_aa: CASSQDRGLADTNTGELFF
d_call: TRBD2; v_call: TRBV2; j_call: TRBJ2-3; clone_size: .; cdr3_nt: TGTGCTCCGGGAAAGCGGGAGGCCACAGATACGCAGTATTTT; cdr3_aa: CAPGKREATDTQYF
d_call: .; v_call: TRBV27; j_call: TRBJ2-3; clone_size: .; cdr3_nt: TGTGCCAGCAGTCCCATCCCGATAGATACGCAGTATTTT; cdr3_aa: CASSPIPIDTQYF
d_call: .; v_call: TRBV27; j_call: TRBJ1-5; clone_size: .; cdr3_nt: TGTGCCAGCAGTTTATACCCAGGGGCGGGCAATCAGCCCCAGCATTTT; cdr3_aa: CASSLYPGAGNQPQHF
d_call: .; v_call: TRBV2; j_call: TRBJ2-2; clone_size: .; cdr3_nt: TGTGCCAGCAGCGGGACAAGTAACACCGGGGAGCTGTTTTTT; cdr3_aa: CASSGTSNTGELFF
d_call: .; v_call: TRBV27; j_call: TRBJ2-7; clone_size: .; cdr3_nt: TGTGCCAGCAGTTTACGGGAGAAGTCCTACGAGCAGTACTTC; cdr3_aa: CASSLREKSYEQYF
d_call: TRBD1; v_call: TRBV28; j_call: TRBJ2-7; clone_size: once; cdr3_nt: TGTGCCAGCAGTTTATGGACAGGGGGGGAGCAGTACTTC; cdr3_aa: CASSLWTGGEQYF
d_call: .; v_call: TRBV28; j_call: TRBJ2-5; clone_size: once; cdr3_nt: TGTGCCAGCAGTGCGGCGGAACAAGAGACCCAGTACTTC; cdr3_aa: CASSAAEQETQYF
d_call: .; v_call: TRBV29-1; j_call: TRBJ2-7; clone_size: .; cdr3_nt: TGCAGCGTTGGTGTGGGAGGTAGCTCCTACGAGCAGTACTTC; cdr3_aa: CSVGVGGSSYEQYF
d_call: .; v_call: TRBV4-3; j_call: TRBJ2-2; clone_size: .; cdr3_nt: TGCGCCAGCAGCCAAGAACGGCCGACATCCACCGGGGAGCTGTTTTTT; cdr3_aa: CASSQERPTSTGELFF
d_call: .; v_call: TRBV15; j_call: TRBJ2-7; clone_size: .; cdr3_nt: TGTGCCACCAGCAGAGCAGGGGTTTACTCCTACGAGCAGTACTTC; cdr3_aa: CATSRAGVYSYEQYF
d_call: TRBD1; v_call: TRBV27; j_call: TRBJ2-6; clone_size: .; cdr3_nt: TGTGCCAGCAGGCCGGGACAGATGCCTTCTGGGGCCAACGTCCTGACTTTC; cdr3_aa: CASRPGQMPSGANVLTF
d_call: TRBD2; v_call: TRBV4-1; j_call: TRBJ2-7; clone_size: .; cdr3_nt: TGCGCCAGCAGCCTCCGACCCCCGGGAGGACCTCACGAGCAGTACTTC; cdr3_aa: CASSLRPPGGPHEQYF
d_call: TRBD2; v_call: TRBV6-1; j_call: TRBJ2-3; clone_size: .; cdr3_nt: TGTGCCACCCGGACTAGTAATTTTCGCACAGATACGCAGTATTTT; cdr3_aa: CATRTSNFRTDTQYF
d_call: TRBD2; v_call: TRBV5-1; j_call: TRBJ2-1; clone_size: .; cdr3_nt: TGCGCCAGCAGCGCCGGGCCCAGCGGGGGCTACAATGAGCAGTTCTTC; cdr3_aa: CASSAGPSGGYNEQFF
d_call: TRBD1; v_call: TRBV7-9; j_call: TRBJ2-5; clone_size: .; cdr3_nt: TGTGCCAGCAGCTCAATCCCCAGGGACAGGAAAGAGACCCAGTACTTC; cdr3_aa: CASSSIPRDRKETQYF
d_call: .; v_call: TRBV4-3; j_call: TRBJ2-7; clone_size: .; cdr3_nt: TGCGCCAGCAGCCAAGTTACGGCATCCTACGAGCAGTACTTC; cdr3_aa: CASSQVTASYEQYF
d_call: .; v_call: TRBV5-6; j_call: TRBJ2-7; clone_size: .; cdr3_nt: TGTGCCAGCAGCCTGGAGGGCAACGAGCAGTACTTC; cdr3_aa: CASSLEGNEQYF
d_call: .; v_call: TRBV6-5; j_call: TRBJ2-7; clone_size: .; cdr3_nt: TGTGCCACCCAGGGAGGCCATTCCTACGAGCAGTACTTC; cdr3_aa: CATQGGHSYEQYF
d_call: TRBD2; v_call: TRBV5-6; j_call: TRBJ2-5; clone_size: .; cdr3_nt: TGTGCCAGCAGTGTATCATGGGGCGGGAGGAATCAAGAGACCCAGTACTTC; cdr3_aa: CASSVSWGGRNQETQYF
d_call: .; v_call: TRBV7-9; j_call: TRBJ2-3; clone_size: .; cdr3_nt: TGTGCCAGCAGCTTAGCGCCAAGGACTCGCTCGAACACAGATACGCAGTATTTT; cdr3_aa: CASSLAPRTRSNTDTQYF
d_call: TRBD2; v_call: TRBV10-3; j_call: TRBJ2-3; clone_size: .; cdr3_nt: TGTGCCATCAGGGCTAGCGGGTACACAGATACGCAGTATTTT; cdr3_aa: CAIRASGYTDTQYF
d_call: TRBD1; v_call: TRBV7-9; j_call: TRBJ1-2; clone_size: .; cdr3_nt: TGTGCCAGCAGCTCCGGACAGGCCTCTGGCTACACCTTC; cdr3_aa: CASSSGQASGYTF
d_call: .; v_call: TRBV21-1; j_call: TRBJ2-4; clone_size: .; cdr3_nt: TGTGCCAGCAGCAACCTGGACAGGGGACTAGCCAAAAACATTCAGTACTTC; cdr3_aa: CASSNLDRGLAKNIQYF
d_call: .; v_call: TRBV9; j_call: TRBJ2-7; clone_size: once; cdr3_nt: TGTGCCAGCAGCGTAGATGGGGCAAGCTACGAGCAGTACTTC; cdr3_aa: CASSVDGASYEQYF
d_call: .; v_call: TRBV7-9; j_call: TRBJ1-2; clone_size: .; cdr3_nt: TGTGCCAGCAGCTTAGAGACAGGAGGAAGCTATGGCTACACCTTC; cdr3_aa: CASSLETGGSYGYTF
d_call: .; v_call: TRBV2; j_call: TRBJ1-3; clone_size: .; cdr3_nt: TGTGCCAGCAGGGGTACAGCGGAGAAAATCCAAAGCTCTGGAAACACCATATATTTT; cdr3_aa: CASRGTAEKIQSSGNTIYF
d_call: TRBD1; v_call: TRBV7-8; j_call: TRBJ1-1; clone_size: .; cdr3_nt: TGTGCCAGCAGCTTAGCGAGACAGGGGGCCCCTGAAGCTTTCTTT; cdr3_aa: CASSLARQGAPEAFF
d_call: .; v_call: TRBV28; j_call: TRBJ2-2; clone_size: .; cdr3_nt: TGTGCCAGCAGTTCACAGGGAGAGTCCGGGGAGCTGTTTTTT; cdr3_aa: CASSSQGESGELFF
d_call: .; v_call: TRBV20-1; j_call: TRBJ2-7; clone_size: .; cdr3_nt: TGCAGTGCTAGAGAAGGGCTCGAGCAGTACTTC; cdr3_aa: CSAREGLEQYF